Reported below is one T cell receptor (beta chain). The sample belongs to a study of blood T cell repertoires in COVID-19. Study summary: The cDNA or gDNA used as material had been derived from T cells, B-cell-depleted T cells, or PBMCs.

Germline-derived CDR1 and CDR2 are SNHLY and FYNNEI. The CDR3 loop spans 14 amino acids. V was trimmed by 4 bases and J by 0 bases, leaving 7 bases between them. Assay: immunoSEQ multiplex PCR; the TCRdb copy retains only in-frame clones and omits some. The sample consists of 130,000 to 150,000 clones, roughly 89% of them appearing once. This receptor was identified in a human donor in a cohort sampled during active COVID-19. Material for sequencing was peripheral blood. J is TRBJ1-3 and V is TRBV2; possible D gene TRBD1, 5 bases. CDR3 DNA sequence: TGTGCCAGCAGTGGACAGCTCTCTGGAAACACCATATATTTT. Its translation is CASSGQLSGNTIYF.